This T cell receptor (beta chain) comes out of a study of vaccination and CD4 T cells after COVID-19. As to treatment: approximately 9-day PBMC culture with coronavirus spike peptide pools or control peptides (ViraFEST assay). This clonotype was recorded a few times. Antigen unknown. The V and J ends lost 0 bases and 7 bases respectively, with 7 bases between them. This CDR3 is built from 13 residues. The germline V gene has CDR1 SGHVS and CDR2 FQNEAQ. The Oncomine TCR Beta short-read assay generated sequence data from the DNA of cultured CD4+ T cells. TCRdb ran MiXCR on the PCR reads and lists one entry per CDR3 protein. Of 20,000 to 25,000 distinct CDR3 sequences in the sample, roughly half were seen once.

This clonotype originated in a human donor who had recovered from COVID-19. The rearrangement links TRBV7-8 to TRBJ1-5; D not resolved. The sample consisted of CD4+ T cells from blood, cultured in vitro. CDR3 amino acids: CASSLALEQPQHF. CDR3 bases: TGTGCCAGCAGCTTAGCGTTGGAGCAGCCCCAGCATTTT. Using reference TRBV7-8 and TRBJ1-5 for the parts outside the CDR3, the full variable domain is GAGVSQSPRYKVAKRGQDVALRCDPISGHVSLFWYQQALGQGPEFLTYFQNEAQLDKSGLPSDRFFAERPEGSVSTLKIQRTQQEDSAVYLCASSLALEQPQHFGDGTRLSIL.